Each of the 9 T cell receptor beta chains below was sequenced from the same sample in a study of T cell repertoires in cytomegalovirus infection (dated by TCRdb to between 2018 and 2021). The data were produced on an Illumina HiSeq 1500. TCRdb applied fastp at Q25 and MiXCR to the public reads, then kept only in-frame beta chains. Here each entry gathers all rows of one CDR3 protein and keeps the most common genes and DNA. The sample includes a few hundred thousand distinct CDR3 sequences, with over 15% observed a single time. The ten largest clones take up around 43% of the sample. The sequenced material came from CD8+ T cells from PBMCs. The receptors come from a human donor in good health (CMV status not recorded). Some clones in this sample may be carry-over from other donors' samples.

This clonotype came up many times. The chain uses TRBV12-3 or TRBV12-4 and TRBJ2-1; tentatively, D is TRBD1 (5 bases). V was clipped by 5 bases and J by 3 bases, with 23 bases between them. CDR3 length: 18 residues. Here the CDR3 reads CASSATTFRDWRYNEQFF. The CDR3 region has the DNA TGTGCCAGCAGTGCCACCACCTTCAGGGATTGGCGCTACAATGAGCAGTTCTTC.

This clonotype showed up just a few times. The chain uses TRBV4-1 and TRBJ2-5; 7 positions agree with TRBD2. The CDR3 is 16 amino acids. J gave up 7 bases and V 8 bases, and 19 bases lay outside the gene matches. Per germline, CDR1 MGHRA and CDR2 YSYEKL. The CDR3 loop is CASHPGGTPPTGTQYF. The CDR3 DNA sequence: TGCGCCAGCCACCCCGGGGGGACGCCCCCGACCGGGACCCAGTACTTC.

In this sample, this clonotype turned up many times. This chain connects TRBV12-3 or TRBV12-4 to TRBJ1-2; no definite D call. The ends were cut back, 10 bases at V and 6 bases at J, with 12 bases in the middle. This CDR3 spans 11 amino acids. The CDR3 region is CATHLWDGYTF. In DNA form, the CDR3 reads TGTGCCACCCATTTGTGGGATGGCTACACCTTC.

V usage is TRBV9 and J usage is TRBJ1-2; D is perhaps TRBD1 (5 bases). Trimming left V 4 bases short and J 4 bases short, with 14 bases between. Germline lookup yields CDR1 SGDLS and CDR2 YYNGEE. The CDR3 loop spans 14 amino acids. In DNA, the CDR3 is TGTGCCAGCAGCAAGACAGACCTGGTCTATGGCTACACCTTC. Amino acid sequence: CASSKTDLVYGYTF. Drawing the rest from reference TRBV9 and TRBJ1-2, the complete variable domain is DSGVTQTPKHLITATGQRVTLRCSPRSGDLSVYWYQQSLDQGLQFLIQYYNGEERAKGNILERFSAQQFPDLHSELNLSSLELGDSALYFCASSKTDLVYGYTFGSGTRLTVV.

This clonotype was seen only a few times. The chain links TRBV20-1 to TRBJ2-7; possible D gene TRBD2, 7 bases. V dropped 6 bases and J dropped 4 bases, with 22 bases sitting between them. The CDR3 length is 15 residues. CDR1 and CDR2 from the germline V gene are DFQATT and SNEGSKA (reference sequence). In nucleotides, the CDR3 is TGCAGTGCCCGGGGGGTGCCAGGGGAGGAATACGAGCAGTACTTC. Translation gives CSARGVPGEEYEQYF.

This clonotype was observed a handful of times. The CDR3 DNA follows: TGTGTCGGGGGGCGGAATGAAAAACTGTTTTTT. Its protein is CVGGRNEKLFF. This sequence joins TRBV2 and TRBJ1-4, with D possibly matching TRBD1 (6 bases). CDR1 SNHLY and CDR2 FYNNEI come from the germline V gene. The CDR3 has 11 amino acids.

As concerns this clonotype: Just one base apart from a much larger clone, this may be a read error. The rearrangement links TRBV7-3 to TRBJ2-2; TRBD2 is a possible D gene (5 bases). CDR1 SGHTA and CDR2 FQGTGA come from the germline V gene. This CDR3 has 13 amino acids. The CDR3 DNA follows: TGTGCCAGCAGTACGGATGGGTTTGGGGAGCTGCTTTTT. Encoded protein: CASSTDGFGELLF.

There are a few counts of this clonotype. J is TRBJ1-1 and V is TRBV7-9; no clear D. CDR3 length: 15 residues. Germline CDR1 reads SEHNR; CDR2 reads FQNEAQ (reference sequence). Trimming took off 0 bases at V and 0 bases at J, with 8 bases between the two ends. The CDR3 DNA is TGTGCCAGCAGCTTAGCCCCGAGGATGAACACTGAAGCTTTCTTT. It translates to CASSLAPRMNTEAFF. The full variable domain, with the rest looked up from reference TRBV7-9 and TRBJ1-1, is DTGVSQNPRHKITKRGQNVTFRCDPISEHNRLYWYRQTLGQGPEFLTYFQNEAQLEKSRLLSDRFSAERPKGSFSTLEIQRTEQGDSAMYLCASSLAPRMNTEAFFGQGTRLTVV.

As regards this clonotype: The germline gene is not matched at one end of the junction; a read error may be the cause. This rearrangement joins TRBV5-3 to TRBJ2-1; TRBD1 agrees at 9 bases. TRBV5-3 is an ORF for which the function is uncertain. The CDR3 has 19 residues. The CDR3 coding sequence is TGTGCCAGCAGCTCAGATCCCGGGACAGGGCCGCGCCTTTTCAATGAGCAGTTCTTC. Its translation is CASSSDPGTGPRLFNEQFF.